The subject of this entry is one T cell receptor (beta chain). The antigen it binds to is not known. The sample holds no much larger clone one base away, and base qualities are not on file. The CDR3 covers 13 residues, taking in both the cysteine and the phenylalanine. Only CDR3 DNA is held: 39 bases, read in frame from base 1. Taken from the germline V gene, the CDR1 and CDR2 loops are SNHLY and FYNNEI. Trimming removed 2 bases from V and 7 bases from J, leaving 12 bases between the germline ends. The library was generated by the immunoSEQ multiplex PCR assay. In its TCRdb copy, this immuneACCESS table keeps in-frame sequences only and misses some clones. Where compared with another copy, unresolved V genes explain less than half of these, and the others have no known cause. The sample includes roughly 10,000 clones, with 85% observed a single time. The ten largest account for roughly 3.9% of the sample.

The data derive from a study of tumor T cells in aggressive B-cell lymphoma (dated by TCRdb to 2017 to 2019). The V and J genes are TRBV2 and TRBJ2-7; perhaps TRBD2 is the D gene, with 5 bases matching. This TCR derives from an adult with diffuse large B cell lymphoma. The sequencing sample was made of tumor tissue. The bases are TGTGCCAGCAGTGAACAGCCGGGGTTAGAGCAGTACTTC. Its protein is CASSEQPGLEQYF.